This T cell receptor (beta chain) comes out of a study of T cell repertoires in cytomegalovirus infection. This clonotype was counted many times. What it recognizes is unknown. V trimming: 5 bases; J trimming: 6 bases; junction bases outside the gene matches: 16. Germline V gives CDR1 SGHVS, CDR2 FNYEAQ. This CDR3 has 16 residues. A single record per CDR3 protein comes from TCRdb applying MiXCR to the reads. The table includes hundreds of thousands of distinct CDR3 sequences, roughly a third detected once. Source: cultured PBMCs, taken from culture after CMV antigen stimulation. The V call is TRBV7-6, the J call TRBJ2-7, with TRBD2 matching 7 bases. The sequence derives from a human donor in good health (CMV status not recorded). Some clones in this sample may be carry-over from other donors' samples. Here the CDR3 reads CASSPSRSFGGGEQYF. For the CDR3, the DNA is TGTGCCAGCAGCCCATCCCGGTCTTTTGGGGGGGGCGAGCAGTACTTC.